This passage covers 30 T cell receptor beta chains from one sample sequenced in a study of shared clonotypes between healthy human individuals. Profiled with immunoSEQ multiplex PCR; TCRdb holds only in-frame clones, not every one. This sample yields about 330,000 clones, of which about nine tenths are seen a single time; about 16% belongs to the top ten. Sequencing input: memory CD8+ T cells sorted from blood. As to subset: CD45RO+ cells pooled with CCR7-negative TemRA cells. These receptors originate from a young man in good health.

This sequence joins TRBV27 and TRBJ2-1, with 16 bases that match TRBD2. Per the germline V gene, CDR1 is MNHEY and CDR2 is SMNVEV (reference sequence). Unmatched junction bases numbered 16, after V lost 9 bases and J lost 5 bases. The CDR3 length is 19 residues. The CDR3 DNA reads as TGTGCCAGTCTCGCCGGGACTAGCGGGAGGGGTTGGGCGGACAATGAGCAGTTCTTC. Translating it yields CASLAGTSGRGWADNEQFF.

V is TRBV15 and J is TRBJ2-1; 11 bases are shared with TRBD2. CDR1 and CDR2 from the germline V gene are LNHNV and YYDKDF (reference sequence). This CDR3 has 14 amino acids. The junction had 3 bases not matched to a gene; V was cut back by 6 bases and J by 5 bases. Written as DNA, the CDR3 is TGTGCCACCAGTCTAGCGGGAGGTGACAATGAGCAGTTCTTC. Translated, it gives CATSLAGGDNEQFF.

This chain uses TRBV7-4 with TRBJ1-1, with D perhaps TRBD1 (5 bases). Germline CDR1 SGHVT, CDR2 SQSDAQ. The CDR3 covers 14 residues. V dropped 3 bases and J dropped 0 bases, with 8 bases sitting between them. CDR3 DNA: TGTGCCAGCAGCTTGGGGCTGCTGAACACTGAAGCTTTCTTT. The encoded protein is CASSLGLLNTEAFF.

The J gene is TRBJ2-7, the V gene TRBV19; D remains unclear. V lost 3 bases and J lost 6, with 12 bases in between. CDR1 and CDR2 (germline): LNHDA, SQIVND (reference sequence). The CDR3 loop spans 13 amino acids. The CDR3 protein is CASSISGFVEQYF. As DNA, the CDR3 is TGTGCCAGTAGTATCTCGGGTTTCGTCGAGCAGTACTTC.

The CDR3 loop is CATATGPGTEAFF. The CDR3 DNA is TGTGCCACCGCGACAGGGCCGGGGACTGAAGCTTTCTTT. The genes are TRBV10-3 and TRBJ1-1; 7 positions match TRBD1. The CDR3 is 13 residues long. V was pared by 10 bases and J by 5 bases, with 10 bases of the junction left unmatched. Germline V CDR1 and CDR2: ENHRY, SYGVKD.

The chain joins TRBV28 to TRBJ1-3; D gene unclear. This CDR3 region has 15 residues. The germline V and J ends were trimmed by 3 bases and 8 bases, with 17 bases remaining between them. Germline-derived CDR1 and CDR2 are MDHEN and SYDVKM. The CDR3 DNA is TGTGCCAGCAGTTTCTCCCCCTTGGGGATTGACACCATATATTTT. It codes for CASSFSPLGIDTIYF.

For the CDR3, the DNA is TGTGCCAGCTCACCACCTGGTCAGGACTACGAGCAGTACTTC. It yields the protein CASSPPGQDYEQYF. The chain couples TRBV18 to TRBJ2-7; no clear D. Germline V gives CDR1 KGHSH, CDR2 LQKENI. The CDR3 consists of 14 residues. Trimming shortened V by 0 bases and J by 3 bases, and 9 bases separated the two germline ends.

J is TRBJ2-7 and V is TRBV30; no firm D call. The CDR3 sequence is 14 residues long. The V and J ends lost 0 bases and 5 bases respectively, with 14 bases between them. Germline CDR1 is GTSNPN and CDR2 is SVGIG (reference sequence). Here the CDR3 reads CAWSVKGLGNEQYF. The CDR3 region has the DNA TGTGCCTGGAGTGTAAAGGGTCTAGGGAACGAGCAGTACTTC.

V gene TRBV27 combines with J gene TRBJ2-7, with D possibly being TRBD2 (5 bases). With 2 bases removed from V and 4 bases from J, the gap between germline ends came to 9 bases. The V gene's germline CDR1 is MNHEY and CDR2 SMNVEV (reference sequence). The CDR3 runs to 13 residues. The CDR3 coding sequence is TGTGCCAGCAGTTTAGAGGGCGGGTACGAGCAGTACTTC. Translating gives CASSLEGGYEQYF.

The gene calls are TRBV7-2 and TRBJ2-3; D remains unclear. V shed 3 bases and J shed 1 base, with 8 bases lying between them. The CDR3 extends over 14 amino acids. Per the germline V gene, CDR1 is SGHTA and CDR2 is FQGNSA. DNA of the CDR3: TGTGCCAGCAGCTTCGACTGGGGCACAGATACGCAGTATTTT. It is translated as CASSFDWGTDTQYF. Full variable domain (missing parts from reference TRBV7-2 and TRBJ2-3): GAGVSQSPSNKVTEKGKDVELRCDPISGHTALYWYRQSLGQGLEFLIYFQGNSAPDKSGLPSDRFSAERTGGSVSTLTIQRTQQEDSAVYLCASSFDWGTDTQYFGPGTRLTVL.

The genes are TRBV2 and TRBJ1-1; D gene unclear. V lost 10 bases, J lost 6 bases, and 12 bases lay in between. Germline loops: CDR1 SNHLY, CDR2 FYNNEI. CDR3 length: 11 amino acids. The CDR3 spells CATKGGPEAFF. CDR3 DNA: TGTGCCACCAAAGGAGGGCCTGAAGCTTTCTTT.

The V call is TRBV27, the J call TRBJ2-5; D gene unclear. The CDR3 extends over 14 amino acids. In germline, CDR1 is MNHEY, CDR2 SMNVEV (reference sequence). Trimming pared 8 bases from V and 2 bases from J, leaving 15 bases between. DNA of the CDR3: TGTGCCAGCGCCCCTCGGTGGGTACAAGAGACCCAGTACTTC. Translating it yields CASAPRWVQETQYF.

The chain is built from TRBV4-3 and TRBJ2-7; unclear D gene. V was trimmed by 4 bases and J by 6 bases, leaving 13 bases between them. Germline lookup yields CDR1 LGHNA and CDR2 YSLEER. The CDR3 runs to 13 residues. CDR3 protein: CASSLHSEGEQYF. The CDR3 DNA follows: TGCGCCAGCAGCCTTCACTCGGAAGGCGAGCAGTACTTC.

The chain uses TRBV30 and TRBJ2-7, with 8 bases identical to TRBD1. Germline CDR1 reads GTSNPN; CDR2 reads SVGIG (reference sequence). J was trimmed by 3 bases and V by 0 bases; bases with no gene match: 13. The CDR3 has 17 residues. CDR3 sequence: CAWSVSVADRGGYEQYF. The CDR3 nucleotides are TGTGCCTGGAGTGTAAGTGTCGCCGACAGGGGAGGCTACGAGCAGTACTTC.

This sequence joins TRBV7-2 and TRBJ2-7, with 10 bases fitting TRBD2. Germline assignment: CDR1 SGHTA and CDR2 FQGNSA. Trimming took 1 base from V and 2 from J; bases not matched to a gene: 8. This CDR3 contains 17 residues. The CDR3 DNA follows: TGTGCCAGCAGCTTAGATGCCGGACTAGCGGCTGCCTACGAGCAGTACTTC. As protein: CASSLDAGLAAAYEQYF.

The V and J genes are TRBV30 and TRBJ1-4; possibly TRBD1 for D (6 bases). Trimming took 7 bases from V and 0 from J, leaving 12 bases between them. The CDR3 totals 14 residues. The germline V gene has CDR1 GTSNPN and CDR2 SVGIG (reference sequence). The CDR3 coding sequence is TGTGCCTCCGAAGGGGGGCCAACTAATGAAAAACTGTTTTTT. Its translation: CASEGGPTNEKLFF. Full variable domain (rest looked up from reference TRBV30 and TRBJ1-4): SQTIHQWPATLVQPVGSPLSLECTVEGTSNPNLYWYRQAAGRGLQLLFYSVGIGQISSEVPQNLSASRPQDRQFILSSKKLLLSDSGFYLCASEGGPTNEKLFFGSGTQLSVL.

The chain is built from TRBV7-9 and TRBJ1-5; D is perhaps TRBD1 (6 bases). This CDR3 contains 15 residues. Germline CDR1 and CDR2: SEHNR and FQNEAQ (reference sequence). Trimming cost V 5 bases and J 0 bases, with 11 bases left between them. For the CDR3, the DNA is TGTGCCAGCAGCGAGGGGGTAGCTAGCAATCAGCCCCAGCATTTT. Protein sequence: CASSEGVASNQPQHF. Using reference TRBV7-9 and TRBJ1-5 for the parts outside the CDR3, the full variable domain is DTGVSQNPRHKITKRGQNVTFRCDPISEHNRLYWYRQTLGQGPEFLTYFQNEAQLEKSRLLSDRFSAERPKGSFSTLEIQRTEQGDSAMYLCASSEGVASNQPQHFGDGTRLSIL.

This chain connects TRBV29-1 to TRBJ2-1; the D gene is possibly TRBD2 (6 bases). The CDR3 sequence is 15 residues long. Per germline, CDR1 SQVTM and CDR2 ANQGSEA. The V gene lost 0 bases and the J gene lost 7 bases, with 16 bases spanning the gap. CDR3 coding DNA: TGCAGCGTTGAAGACCGGGAGTGGGGCAAGAATGAGCAGTTCTTC. Translating gives CSVEDREWGKNEQFF.

Only one count was recorded for this clone. The chain combines TRBV6-5 with TRBJ2-1, with D possibly matching TRBD2 (5 bases). The CDR3 consists of 15 residues. Germline lookup yields CDR1 MNHEY and CDR2 SVGAGI. The CDR3, as DNA: TGTGCGAGCCGGCTTTGGGTAGAGGGCTACAATGAGCAGTTCTTC. Translation gives CASRLWVEGYNEQFF.

The J gene is TRBJ2-7, the V gene TRBV6-5; D is undetermined. Germline V gives CDR1 MNHEY, CDR2 SVGAGI. This CDR3 region has 14 residues. V was clipped by 0 bases and J by 2 bases, with 8 bases between them. The CDR3 spells CASSYSAEAYEQYF. CDR3 in DNA: TGTGCCAGCAGTTACTCGGCGGAAGCCTACGAGCAGTACTTC.

The rearrangement uses TRBV9 and TRBJ2-7, with TRBD2 identical over 7 bases. Trimming at V came to 0 bases and at J to 4 bases, leaving 7 bases not matched to a gene. The CDR3 is 15 amino acids. Germline values: CDR1 SGDLS, CDR2 YYNGEE. In nucleotides, the CDR3 is TGTGCCAGCAGCGTAGCTGGCGGGAGTCAGTACGAGCAGTACTTC. Its protein product is CASSVAGGSQYEQYF.

The chain combines TRBV10-2 with TRBJ2-7; 7 positions match TRBD2. V trimming: 8 bases; J trimming: 0 bases; junction bases outside the gene matches: 7. CDR3 size: 14 residues. CDR1 is WSHSY, CDR2 SAAADI, per germline. CDR3 amino acids: CASSLGGSSYEQYF. The CDR3, as DNA: TGCGCCAGCTCCCTGGGGGGGAGCTCCTACGAGCAGTACTTC.

The chain uses TRBV7-9 and TRBJ1-6; 8 bases are a match to TRBD1. The CDR3 is 15 residues long. The germline V gene has CDR1 SEHNR and CDR2 FQNEAQ (reference sequence). Losses at the gene ends were 6 bases for V and 8 bases for J; bases not matched to a gene: 9. CDR3 sequence: CASSLNGQGDSPLHF. As DNA, the CDR3 is TGTGCCAGCAGTTTAAACGGACAGGGAGATTCACCCCTCCACTTT.

This sequence joins TRBV9 and TRBJ2-2, with D perhaps TRBD2 (6 bases). V lost 4 bases and J lost 2, with 18 bases in between. The CDR3 length is 17 residues. CDR1 and CDR2 (germline): SGDLS, YYNGEE. The CDR3 DNA follows: TGTGCCAGCAGCTCCCCCGGGAGCGGACCTAACACCGGGGAGCTGTTTTTT. Protein product: CASSSPGSGPNTGELFF.

About this clone: The same CDR3 arises from other DNA sequences in this sample as well. The chain combines TRBV5-1 with TRBJ2-5; 7 nucleotides match TRBD2. Germline CDR1 SGHRS, CDR2 YFSETQ. V was clipped by 0 bases and J by 1 base; unmatched bases: 3. The CDR3 has 15 amino acids. Written as DNA, the CDR3 is TGCGCCAGCAGCTTGGAGGGAGGGATCCAAGAGACCCAGTACTTC. This gives the protein CASSLEGGIQETQYF. Supplemented by reference TRBV5-1 and TRBJ2-5, the full variable domain reads KAGVTQTPRYLIKTRGQQVTLSCSPISGHRSVSWYQQTPGQGLQFLFEYFSETQRNKGNFPGRFSGRQFSNSRSEMNVSTLELGDSALYLCASSLEGGIQETQYFGPGTRLLVL.

The chain carries TRBV29-1 and TRBJ1-2; D not resolved. The CDR3 is 18 residues long. V lost 1 base and J lost 8, with 29 bases in between. Germline V gene lookup returns CDR1 SQVTM and CDR2 ANQGSEA. For the CDR3, the DNA is TGCAGCGTTGAAGGGACGGAACAGAGCGACGCCCGAATGAGGGGCTACACCTTC. Translating gives CSVEGTEQSDARMRGYTF.

The rearrangement joins TRBV30 to TRBJ1-1; no definite D call. Germline CDR1 and CDR2: GTSNPN and SVGIG (reference sequence). The CDR3 consists of 13 residues. V dropped 3 bases and J dropped 2 bases, with 10 bases sitting between them. The CDR3, as DNA: TGTGCCTGGAGGATACGAGGAAACACTGAAGCTTTCTTT. It is translated as CAWRIRGNTEAFF.

The chain uses TRBV19 and TRBJ2-7, with D perhaps TRBD1 (5 bases). Germline V gives CDR1 LNHDA, CDR2 SQIVND (reference sequence). CDR3 size: 15 residues. The V end was cut by 5 bases, the J end by 0 bases, with 14 bases between. The CDR3 is CASSADHRTSYEQYF. As DNA, the CDR3 is TGTGCCAGTAGTGCCGATCACAGGACCTCCTACGAGCAGTACTTC.

This clone was observed at least ten times. The same CDR3 arises from other DNA sequences in this sample as well. This chain links TRBV9 with TRBJ1-1; D gene uncertain. The CDR3 totals 13 residues. Germline loops: CDR1 SGDLS, CDR2 YYNGEE. Trimming left V 4 bases short and J 3 bases short, with 10 bases between. The CDR3 nucleotides are TGTGCCAGCAGCCCTTACCTTGACACTGAAGCTTTCTTT. Protein sequence: CASSPYLDTEAFF. Using reference TRBV9 and TRBJ1-1 for the parts outside the CDR3, the full variable domain is DSGVTQTPKHLITATGQRVTLRCSPRSGDLSVYWYQQSLDQGLQFLIQYYNGEERAKGNILERFSAQQFPDLHSELNLSSLELGDSALYFCASSPYLDTEAFFGQGTRLTVV.

Points on this clone: One end of the junction does not line up with germline, which may come from a read error. The rearrangement joins TRBV6-5 to TRBJ1-5; the D gene is possibly TRBD1 (5 bases). Germline values: CDR1 MNHEY, CDR2 SVGAGI. The CDR3 is made up of 14 amino acids. The CDR3 DNA sequence: TGTGCCATCAGTGAGGCAGGGACGAATCAGCCCCAGCATTTT. Translating gives CAISEAGTNQPQHF.